The clone carrying this T cell receptor (beta chain) was seen many times. The target antigen is unknown. This record comes from a study of T-cell reconstitution after alpha-beta-depleted transplantation in children. Study conclusions and caveats: Surviving recipient T cells and thymic progenitors produced the high day-60 TCRbeta diversity seen in some patients. Newly produced T cells mostly provided counts and TCRbeta diversity after one year, as hyperexpanded clones declined.

The library targeted TCRbeta and was prepared with unique molecular identifiers. Each CDR3 protein is one row after TCRdb ran MiXCR on the PCR reads. This table holds 200,000 to 300,000 distinct CDR3 sequences, roughly 25% found once. V was pared by 5 bases and J by 10 bases, with 9 bases between. This CDR3 has 11 amino acids. Germline V gene sequence: CDR1 MDHEN, CDR2 SYDVKM. The origin of this receptor is a girl aged 2 to 9 with Fanconi anemia, due to receive a stem cell transplant. The gene calls are TRBV28 and TRBJ2-1; D is possibly TRBD2 (6 bases). Sequencing used PBMCs, obtained before TCRalphabeta/CD19-depleted stem cell transplant. CDR3 amino acids: CASSKLAEQFF. CDR3 in DNA: TGTGCCAGCAGTAAGCTAGCGGAGCAGTTCTTC. Together with reference TRBV28 and TRBJ2-1, the CDR3 gives the full variable domain: DVKVTQSSRYLVKRTGEKVFLECVQDMDHENMFWYRQDPGLGLRLIYFSYDVKMKEKGDIPEGYSVSREKKERFSLILESASTNQTSMYLCASSKLAEQFFGPGTRLTVL.